The 31 T cell receptor beta chains reported below all come from one sample, sequenced in a study of Ad26.COV2.S vaccination and SARS-CoV-2 variants. The treatment denotes: roughly 20 received Ad26.COV2.S at low or high dose, single or two shots; several received placebo; per-sample allocation not given. On day 63 after the first injection, vaccine and placebo recipients gave samples. Method: immunoSEQ multiplex PCR; TCRdb's copy keeps in-frame clones and lacks some. The profile shows roughly 700,000 clones, 70% to 90% of them singletons. Material: peripheral blood, obtained in a trial of Ad26.COV2.S vaccine versus placebo. These TCRs come from a person between 18 and 65 years old who received the Ad26.COV2.S COVID-19 vaccine or a placebo.

This clone was observed a handful of times. The chain carries TRBV27 and TRBJ2-2; 10 bases map to TRBD2. From germline, CDR1 is MNHEY and CDR2 SMNVEV (reference sequence). CDR3 size: 14 residues. Trimming took 9 bases from V and 9 from J; bases not matched to a gene: 10. The chain's CDR3 is CASGSGGEVRELFF. DNA of the CDR3: TGTGCCAGTGGAAGCGGGGGGGAGGTCAGGGAGCTGTTTTTT.

V gene TRBV3-1 (or the pseudogene TRBV3-2) combines with J gene TRBJ2-7, with TRBD1 matching over 9 bases. V was clipped by 1 base and J by 4 bases; unmatched bases: 5. CDR1 and CDR2 (germline): LGHDT, YNNKEL (reference sequence). The CDR3 length is 15 residues. The CDR3 DNA sequence: TGTGCCAGCAGCCAAGGCCGGACAGGGGTATACGAGCAGTACTTC. It translates to CASSQGRTGVYEQYF.

The chain employs TRBV6-5 and TRBJ2-7; TRBD1 matches 7 bases. The CDR3 is made up of 15 amino acids. Trimming cost V 6 bases and J 0 bases; bases outside gene matches: 8. From germline, CDR1 is MNHEY and CDR2 SVGAGI. This CDR3 is CASRSPGQSSYEQYF. The CDR3 DNA is TGTGCCAGCAGGAGCCCGGGACAGAGCTCCTACGAGCAGTACTTC.

The J gene is TRBJ1-2, the V gene TRBV5-5; no reliable D call. The V gene's germline CDR1 is SGHKS and CDR2 YYEKEE (reference sequence). CDR3 size: 16 residues. Deletions cut 4 bases from V and 0 bases from J, with 16 bases between. The CDR3 is CASSLSSGVANYGYTF. The CDR3 coding sequence is TGTGCCAGCAGCCTCAGCTCAGGCGTCGCTAACTATGGCTACACCTTC. Looking up the rest from reference TRBV5-5 and TRBJ1-2 gives the full variable domain: DAGVTQSPTHLIKTRGQQVTLRCSPISGHKSVSWYQQVLGQGPQFIFQYYEKEERGRGNFPDRFSARQFPNYSSELNVNALLLGDSALYLCASSLSSGVANYGYTFGSGTRLTVV.

This sequence joins TRBV20-1 and TRBJ1-2; 7 bases map to TRBD1. Per the germline V gene, CDR1 is DFQATT and CDR2 is SNEGSKA (reference sequence). The V gene end was trimmed by 3 bases and the J gene end by 2 bases; junction bases not matched to a gene: 9. The CDR3 consists of 15 residues. CDR3 sequence: CSASKEGAVNYGYTF. As DNA, the CDR3 is TGCAGTGCTAGTAAGGAGGGGGCAGTAAACTATGGCTACACCTTC.

The chain combines TRBV21-1 with TRBJ2-1; TRBD2 is the table's D call and was not checked against the DNA. TRBV21-1 is a recognized pseudogene. The CDR3 is 15 residues long. The CDR3 loop reads CASKPGLAGVGEQFF. DNA of the CDR3: TGTGCCAGCAAACCGGGACTAGCGGGAGTGGGTGAGCAGTTCTTC.

The chain recombines TRBV29-1 with TRBJ2-2; D unclear. V was pared by 7 bases and J by 7 bases, with 10 bases between. Per the germline V gene, CDR1 is SQVTM and CDR2 is ANQGSEA. CDR3 length: 11 residues. The CDR3 DNA reads TGCAGCGCATTCTCTCTCGGGGAGCTGTTTTTT. Translating gives CSAFSLGELFF.

The chain couples TRBV6-5 to TRBJ1-2, with a weak D call TRBD1 (5 bases). V was trimmed by 6 bases and J by 3 bases, leaving 14 bases between them. Germline CDR1 reads MNHEY; CDR2 reads SVGAGI. The CDR3 has 14 amino acids. The CDR3 sequence is CASSHRRWDYGYTF. The CDR3 nucleotides read TGTGCCAGCAGCCACAGGAGATGGGACTATGGCTACACCTTC.

This chain uses TRBV24-1 with TRBJ2-5; D unclear. This CDR3 spans 13 amino acids. Germline loops: CDR1 KGHDR, CDR2 SFDVKD. Trimming stripped 3 bases from V and 7 bases from J, with 11 bases between. The CDR3 sequence: CATSDLGIGTQYF. The CDR3 bases are TGTGCCACCAGTGATCTAGGAATAGGGACCCAGTACTTC.

The chain links TRBV30 to TRBJ1-2; D is uncertain. The length of the CDR3 is 13 residues. V gave up 1 base and J gave up 4 bases, with 10 bases separating them. Germline V lookup: CDR1 GTSNPN, CDR2 SVGIG (reference sequence). CDR3 sequence (DNA): TGTGCCTGGAGTGAAAGGGCTGCCTATGGCTACACCTTC. Translated: CAWSERAAYGYTF.

V and J are TRBV7-2 and TRBJ1-3; maybe TRBD1 (6 bases). V lost 5 bases to trimming and J lost 0 bases, with 17 bases between them. The germline CDR1 and CDR2 sequences are SGHTA and FQGNSA. This CDR3 is 17 amino acids long. The CDR3 DNA reads TGTGCCAGCAGCCCCCAGGACAGAAGTTACTCTGGAAACACCATATATTTT. Translation gives CASSPQDRSYSGNTIYF.

This clone was recorded only once. The chain is built from TRBV10-2 and TRBJ2-1; D is possibly TRBD1 (5 bases). The CDR3 covers 14 residues. The germline V gene has CDR1 WSHSY and CDR2 SAAADI. V shed 3 bases and J shed 4 bases, with 10 bases lying between them. In DNA, the CDR3 is TGCGCCAGCAGTGAATTGGCAGGGTACAATGAGCAGTTCTTC. It encodes CASSELAGYNEQFF.

The chain combines TRBV30 with TRBJ1-6; D is possibly TRBD1 (6 bases). Germline loops: CDR1 GTSNPN, CDR2 SVGIG (reference sequence). This CDR3 spans 14 amino acids. Trimming cost V 4 bases and J 7 bases, with 14 bases left between them. CDR3 region: CAWITPGQNSPLHF. CDR3 bases: TGTGCCTGGATTACACCGGGACAAAATTCACCCCTCCACTTT.

This chain connects TRBV3-1 (or the pseudogene TRBV3-2) to TRBJ2-1, with 7 bases matching TRBD2. The CDR3 consists of 18 residues. The germline V gene has CDR1 LGHDT and CDR2 YNNKEL (reference sequence). The ends lost 0 bases at V and 3 bases at J; junction bases unmatched: 11. The CDR3 nucleotides are TGTGCCAGCAGCCAAGAGCGAGAACGGAAGCGGGGCTACAATGAGCAGTTCTTC. Its protein product is CASSQERERKRGYNEQFF.

The V call is TRBV10-2, the J call TRBJ2-5; D might be TRBD1 or TRBD2, each matching 6 bases. CDR1 is WSHSY, CDR2 SAAADI, per germline. This CDR3 is built from 13 residues. V lost 6 bases to trimming and J lost 4 bases, with 12 bases between them. DNA of the CDR3: TGCGCCAGCAGGAGCGGAGGGGGAGAGACCCAGTACTTC. Translating gives CASRSGGGETQYF.

About this clone: Other DNA sequences in the same sample also yield this CDR3. The V call is TRBV5-8, the J call TRBJ2-7, with no clear D. V was pared by 4 bases and J by 2 bases, with 4 bases between. Germline-derived CDR1 and CDR2 are SGHTS and YDEGEE. This CDR3 spans 11 amino acids. This CDR3 is CASSPTYEQYF. CDR3 sequence (DNA): TGTGCCAGCAGCCCCACCTACGAGCAGTACTTC.

V and J are TRBV4-1 and TRBJ1-2; D not certain. CDR3 length equals 13 residues. The V and J ends lost 1 base and 4 bases respectively, with 7 bases between them. Germline V gives CDR1 MGHRA, CDR2 YSYEKL. The CDR3 loop is CASSQGSGYGYTF. The CDR3 DNA reads TGCGCCAGCAGCCAAGGCTCAGGCTATGGCTACACCTTC.

The rearrangement links TRBV2 to TRBJ2-1; unclear D gene. Germline values: CDR1 SNHLY, CDR2 FYNNEI. Trimming removed 6 bases at V and 8 bases at J, with 8 bases between. This CDR3 contains 11 residues. As DNA, the CDR3 is TGTGCCAGCAGGGGATCGGATGAGCAGTTCTTC. Protein sequence: CASRGSDEQFF.

The chain recombines TRBV6-4 with TRBJ2-2; weak D call: TRBD2 (6 bases). V lost 2 bases, J lost 2 bases, and 12 bases lay in between. This CDR3 region has 16 residues. Germline-derived CDR1 and CDR2 are MRHNA and SNTAGT. The CDR3 nucleotides are TGTGCCAGCAGTGACCAGCCTAGCGCCAACACCGGGGAGCTGTTTTTT. Translating it yields CASSDQPSANTGELFF.

This clone was counted only a few times. V and J are TRBV6-5 and TRBJ2-5; D unclear. V was trimmed by 6 bases and J by 1 base, leaving 12 bases between them. This CDR3 has 14 amino acids. Germline V lookup: CDR1 MNHEY, CDR2 SVGAGI. The CDR3 coding sequence is TGTGCCAGCAGCCGAACAAAGTTCCAAGAGACCCAGTACTTC. This gives the protein CASSRTKFQETQYF.

The gene calls are TRBV19 and TRBJ1-1; TRBD1 aligns across 7 bases. The CDR3 extends over 14 amino acids. V shed 7 bases, J shed 4 bases, and the junction held 9 bases outside the gene matches. Per the germline V gene, CDR1 is LNHDA and CDR2 is SQIVND (reference sequence). CDR3 nucleotides: TGTGCCAGTAACGCACAGGGGATTGGCACTGAAGCTTTCTTT. It specifies CASNAQGIGTEAFF. Filled out from reference TRBV19 and TRBJ1-1, the complete variable domain reads DGGITQSPKYLFRKEGQNVTLSCEQNLNHDAMYWYRQDPGQGLRLIYYSQIVNDFQKGDIAEGYSVSREKKESFPLTVTSAQKNPTAFYLCASNAQGIGTEAFFGQGTRLTVV.

The rearrangement joins TRBV4-3 to TRBJ1-1; TRBD1 is a possible D gene (5 bases). Trimming removed 0 bases from V and 0 bases from J, with 17 bases in between. This CDR3 is 18 amino acids long. Per the germline V gene, CDR1 is LGHNA and CDR2 is YSLEER. In DNA, the CDR3 is TGCGCCAGCAGCCAAGAAGGATCGGCAGGGTCTATGAACACTGAAGCTTTCTTT. Its protein product is CASSQEGSAGSMNTEAFF.

In the case of this clone: Other DNA sequences of this sample code for an identical CDR3. This chain connects TRBV19 to TRBJ2-1, with D possibly TRBD1 on 7 matching bases. Germline CDR1 is LNHDA and CDR2 is SQIVND (reference sequence). The CDR3 consists of 15 residues. Trimming left V 3 bases short and J 0 bases short, with 9 bases between. In DNA, the CDR3 is TGTGCCAGTAGTATCCAGGGGGGCTCCTACAATGAGCAGTTCTTC. This gives the protein CASSIQGGSYNEQFF.

The rearrangement uses TRBV27 and TRBJ2-1; possibly TRBD2 for D (5 bases). Trimming stripped 6 bases from V and 5 bases from J, with 14 bases between. This CDR3 contains 14 residues. The V gene's germline CDR1 is MNHEY and CDR2 SMNVEV (reference sequence). The DNA for the CDR3 is TGTGCCAGCAGCCTCGGGGATCCGGACAATGAGCAGTTCTTC. It encodes CASSLGDPDNEQFF.

The chain is built from TRBV19 and TRBJ1-6; D is ambiguous. The CDR3 spans 14 residues. V shed 3 bases and J shed 5 bases, with 8 bases lying between them. Germline CDR1 and CDR2: LNHDA and SQIVND (reference sequence). CDR3 nucleotides: TGTGCCAGTAGTATGAGTCAGAATAATTCACCCCTCCACTTT. As protein: CASSMSQNNSPLHF.

The chain couples TRBV6-6 to TRBJ2-2; D is unresolved. CDR1 and CDR2 from the germline V gene are MNHNY and SVGAGI (reference sequence). Trimming stripped 6 bases from V and 3 bases from J, with 14 bases between. There are 15 residues in the CDR3. CDR3 DNA: TGTGCCAGCAGACTCCGGCTGGCCGACACCGGGGAGCTGTTTTTT. This translates into CASRLRLADTGELFF.

This clone came up a few times. The chain uses TRBV6-1 and TRBJ1-4; 8 bases agree with TRBD1. The CDR3 has 16 amino acids. Germline values: CDR1 MNHNS, CDR2 SASEGT. V was pared by 4 bases and J by 3 bases, with 7 bases of the junction left unmatched. The chain's CDR3 is CASSGRTGTPNEKLFF. CDR3 coding DNA: TGTGCCAGCAGTGGGAGGACAGGGACTCCTAATGAAAAACTGTTTTTT.

The V and J genes are TRBV5-6 and TRBJ2-3; D gene ambiguous. The germline gives CDR1 SGHDT, CDR2 YYEEEE. The CDR3 consists of 12 residues. The V end lost 4 bases, the J end lost 2 bases, and 5 bases lay between the germline ends. In nucleotides, the CDR3 is TGTGCCAGCAGCATCGACACAGATACGCAGTATTTT. This sequence encodes CASSIDTDTQYF.

The CDR3 reads CASSIMVNEKLFF. CDR3 sequence (DNA): TGTGCCAGTAGTATTATGGTCAATGAAAAACTGTTTTTT. The J gene is TRBJ1-4, the V gene TRBV19; D not certain. The germline CDR1 and CDR2 sequences are LNHDA and SQIVND (reference sequence). This CDR3 has 13 residues. V was trimmed by 3 bases and J by 5 bases, leaving 7 bases between them.

This clone was picked up a small number of times. The chain recombines TRBV19 with TRBJ1-2; D is perhaps TRBD1 (6 bases). Germline V lookup: CDR1 LNHDA, CDR2 SQIVND (reference sequence). Trimming pared 3 bases from V and 4 bases from J, leaving 18 bases between. This CDR3 is 16 amino acids long. The DNA for the CDR3 is TGTGCCAGTAGTATCGGGTTGATCAGGGGAATCTATGGCTACACCTTC. Protein product: CASSIGLIRGIYGYTF.

This sequence joins TRBV7-8 and TRBJ1-3, with TRBD1 as a possible D gene (6 bases). CDR1 is SGHVS and CDR2 is FQNEAQ in the germline V gene. This CDR3 comprises 16 residues. V lost 4 bases to trimming and J lost 0 bases, with 13 bases between them. In DNA, the CDR3 is TGTGCCAGCAGCTCAGGACAGCCGTCCTCTGGAAACACCATATATTTT. Its protein is CASSSGQPSSGNTIYF.